This is a list of T cell receptor beta chains from one sample in a study of T cell repertoires in cytomegalovirus infection. TCRdb re-derived calls from the reads in MiXCR, one entry per CDR3 protein. The data contain approximately 1,000,000 distinct CDR3 sequences, 30% to 40% of them singletons. The antigens of these receptors remain unknown. This specimen consisted of cultured CD8+ T cells from PBMCs, obtained from culture after CMV antigen stimulation. These receptors originate from a human donor in good health (CMV status not recorded). Some clones in this sample may be carry-over from other donors' samples. CDR3s include the opening cysteine and the closing phenylalanine or tryptophan. The D gene is left open where the match is weak. Clone size, where shown, is once, few, many, or a class for clones that have expanded.

J: TRBJ2-1
size: few
V: TRBV6-2/TRBV6-3
D: TRBD2
CDR3: CASSYGRGGVNEQFF
DNA: TGTGCCAGCAGTTACGGGCGGGGGGGCGTCAATGAGCAGTTCTTC

J: TRBJ1-2
size: -
V: TRBV6-5
D: -
CDR3: CASSYSLLGFDGYTF
DNA: TGTGCCAGCAGTTACTCGTTACTGGGTTTCGATGGCTACACCTTC

J: TRBJ2-1
size: many
V: TRBV11-3
D: -
CDR3: CASSASTGTPYNEQFF
DNA: TGTGCCAGCAGTGCCTCGACGGGGACCCCCTACAATGAGCAGTTCTTC

J: TRBJ2-7
size: -
V: TRBV7-2
D: TRBD1
CDR3: CASSPDRGTEQYF
DNA: TGTGCCAGCAGCCCGGACAGGGGGACCGAGCAGTACTTC

J: TRBJ2-5
size: -
V: TRBV6-8
D: -
CDR3: CASSFSQTQYF
DNA: TGTGCCAGCAGTTTCTCCCAGACCCAGTACTTC

J: TRBJ2-1
size: -
V: TRBV19
D: TRBD1
CDR3: CASSWGRGYNEQFF
DNA: TGTGCCAGTAGTTGGGGCAGGGGGTACAATGAGCAGTTCTTC

J: TRBJ2-1
size: few
V: TRBV5-8
D: TRBD2
CDR3: CASSLVSGGFYNEQFF
DNA: TGTGCCAGCAGCTTGGTTAGCGGGGGGTTCTACAATGAGCAGTTCTTC

J: TRBJ1-1
size: -
V: TRBV18
D: -
CDR3: CASSPVQENTEAFF
DNA: TGTGCCAGCTCACCAGTTCAGGAAAACACTGAAGCTTTCTTT

J: TRBJ2-3
size: -
V: TRBV19
D: -
CDR3: CASSIISIWSDTQYF
DNA: TGTGCCAGTAGTATAATCAGCATCTGGTCGGATACGCAGTATTTT

J: TRBJ2-5
size: -
V: TRBV6-2/TRBV6-3
D: TRBD2
CDR3: CASSVQLAGAVGEETQYF
DNA: TGTGCCAGCAGTGTGCAGCTAGCGGGGGCCGTGGGAGAAGAGACCCAGTACTTC

J: TRBJ2-6
size: -
V: TRBV6-5
D: TRBD1
CDR3: CASRTGVGANVLTF
DNA: TGTGCCAGCAGGACAGGGGTCGGGGCCAACGTCCTGACTTTC

J: TRBJ1-5
size: few
V: TRBV4-1
D: -
CDR3: CASSQEETFGNQPQHF
DNA: TGCGCCAGCAGCCAAGAAGAGACATTTGGCAATCAGCCCCAGCATTTT

J: TRBJ1-3
size: -
V: TRBV12-3/TRBV12-4
D: -
CDR3: CASTETGSGNTIYF
DNA: TGTGCCAGCACTGAAACAGGCTCTGGAAACACCATATATTTT

J: TRBJ2-1
size: many
V: TRBV7-6
D: -
CDR3: CASSLATEGNEQFF
DNA: TGTGCCAGCAGCTTAGCGACAGAGGGGAATGAGCAGTTCTTC

J: TRBJ2-1
size: -
V: TRBV15
D: -
CDR3: CATSWPPLTGPLGDEQFF
DNA: TGTGCCACCAGCTGGCCCCCCCTTACAGGGCCGCTTGGGGATGAGCAGTTCTTC

J: TRBJ1-2
size: -
V: TRBV27
D: -
CDR3: CASSRGDGFGGYTF
DNA: TGTGCCAGCAGTCGGGGAGACGGTTTTGGAGGCTACACCTTC

J: TRBJ1-2
size: many
V: TRBV6-5
D: TRBD1
CDR3: CASSYGQGRGYTF
DNA: TGTGCCAGCAGTTACGGACAGGGAAGAGGCTACACCTTC

J: TRBJ2-3
size: -
V: TRBV6-1
D: -
CDR3: CASSERMFSTDTQYF
DNA: TGTGCCAGCAGTGAAAGGATGTTTAGCACAGATACGCAGTATTTT

J: TRBJ2-2
size: few
V: TRBV4-1
D: -
CDR3: CASSQGGAYTGELFF
DNA: TGCGCCAGCAGCCAAGGGGGGGCCTACACCGGGGAGCTGTTTTTT

J: TRBJ1-2
size: few
V: TRBV20-1
D: TRBD1
CDR3: CSAGWIRDSNYGYTF
DNA: TGCAGTGCGGGGTGGATCCGGGACAGCAACTATGGCTACACCTTC

J: TRBJ2-3
size: -
V: TRBV11-2
D: -
CDR3: CASSLVNLADDTQYF
DNA: TGTGCCAGCAGCTTAGTCAACTTGGCTGATGATACGCAGTATTTT

J: TRBJ1-5
size: -
V: TRBV3-1
D: -
CDR3: CASSHSVGTSNQPQHF
DNA: TGTGCCAGCAGCCACTCTGTCGGGACTTCCAATCAGCCCCAGCATTTT

J: TRBJ2-1
size: -
V: TRBV10-2
D: -
CDR3: CASSEPLFRVPPDNEQFF
DNA: TGCGCCAGCAGTGAGCCCTTATTCCGGGTCCCCCCGGACAATGAGCAGTTCTTC

J: TRBJ1-3
size: few
V: TRBV19
D: TRBD1
CDR3: CASRETGDAGNTIYF
DNA: TGTGCCAGTAGGGAGACAGGGGATGCTGGAAACACCATATATTTT

J: TRBJ2-4
size: few
V: TRBV4-3
D: -
CDR3: CASSQGVNSVKNIQYF
DNA: TGCGCCAGCAGCCAAGGGGTCAATTCAGTCAAAAACATTCAGTACTTC

J: TRBJ1-5
size: -
V: TRBV7-3
D: -
CDR3: CASSSDIGDQPQHF
DNA: TGTGCCAGCAGCTCCGACATCGGCGATCAGCCCCAGCATTTT

J: TRBJ1-2
size: few
V: TRBV7-6
D: TRBD1
CDR3: CASSGYRDRGLSLVPTNYGYTF
DNA: TGTGCCAGCAGCGGATACCGGGACAGGGGGCTTTCTTTAGTCCCCACAAACTATGGCTACACCTTC

J: TRBJ2-1
size: many
V: TRBV7-9
D: -
CDR3: CASSLTGWSQSSYNEQFF
DNA: TGTGCCAGCAGCTTGACAGGTTGGAGTCAAAGCTCCTACAATGAGCAGTTCTTC

J: TRBJ2-5
size: many
V: TRBV7-6
D: TRBD2
CDR3: CASSPSAPLAGGLETQYF
DNA: TGTGCCAGCAGCCCCAGTGCCCCCTTAGCGGGGGGGCTAGAGACCCAGTACTTC

J: TRBJ1-1
size: -
V: TRBV4-2
D: -
CDR3: CASSQGSRGEDTEAFF
DNA: TGTGCCAGCAGCCAAGGGTCACGAGGAGAGGACACTGAAGCTTTCTTT

J: TRBJ2-1
size: -
V: TRBV14
D: TRBD2
CDR3: CASRGGTSVNNEQFF
DNA: TGTGCCAGCAGGGGGGGAACTAGCGTAAACAATGAGCAGTTCTTC

J: TRBJ1-1
size: -
V: TRBV4-2
D: -
CDR3: CASSQSSAQNTEAFF
DNA: TGTGCCAGCAGCCAATCCTCTGCACAGAACACTGAAGCTTTCTTT

J: TRBJ1-5
size: few
V: TRBV5-6
D: TRBD1
CDR3: CASSGPGQYSNQPQHF
DNA: TGTGCCAGCAGCGGGCCGGGACAGTATAGCAATCAGCCCCAGCATTTT

J: TRBJ1-2
size: -
V: TRBV28
D: -
CDR3: CASSSITGGGYGYTF
DNA: TGTGCCAGCAGTTCTATTACGGGCGGGGGATATGGCTACACCTTC

J: TRBJ1-1
size: -
V: TRBV13
D: -
CDR3: CASSLVLVSTEAFF
DNA: TGTGCCAGCAGCTTAGTTCTGGTGAGCACTGAAGCTTTCTTT

J: TRBJ1-1
size: many
V: TRBV11-2
D: -
CDR3: CASSLVTGTYGNTEAFF
DNA: TGTGCCAGCAGCTTAGTCACAGGGACGTATGGGAACACTGAAGCTTTCTTT

J: TRBJ2-1
size: -
V: TRBV9
D: TRBD1
CDR3: CASSGRDSSYNEQFF
DNA: TGTGCCAGCAGCGGCCGGGACAGCTCCTACAATGAGCAGTTCTTC

J: TRBJ2-1
size: -
V: TRBV9
D: TRBD2
CDR3: CASSMGGGTSSYNEQFF
DNA: TGTGCCAGCAGCATGGGTGGCGGGACTAGCTCCTACAATGAGCAGTTCTTC

J: TRBJ2-1
size: many
V: TRBV7-3
D: TRBD1
CDR3: CASSFGQGPLSPYNEQFF
DNA: TGTGCCAGCAGCTTCGGACAGGGGCCCCTCTCGCCGTACAATGAGCAGTTCTTC

J: TRBJ1-1
size: many
V: TRBV12-3/TRBV12-4
D: -
CDR3: CASSLQGFHWGSDTEAFF
DNA: TGTGCCAGCAGTTTACAGGGGTTCCATTGGGGTTCCGACACTGAAGCTTTCTTT

J: TRBJ2-1
size: -
V: TRBV27
D: -
CDR3: CASSRDTYNEQFF
DNA: TGTGCCAGCAGCCGTGACACATACAATGAGCAGTTCTTC

J: TRBJ2-7
size: few
V: TRBV7-9
D: -
CDR3: CASRNGGEQYF
DNA: TGTGCCAGCAGAAATGGAGGCGAGCAGTACTTC

J: TRBJ2-3
size: many
V: TRBV7-8
D: -
CDR3: CASSLGTPQQYF
DNA: TGTGCCAGCAGCTTAGGGACCCCTCAGCAGTATTTT

J: TRBJ2-5
size: -
V: TRBV6-5
D: -
CDR3: CASSYSQGGGAQYF
DNA: TGTGCCAGCAGTTACTCGCAGGGGGGGGGGGCCCAGTACTTC

J: TRBJ1-3
size: -
V: TRBV6-6
D: -
CDR3: CASSPLWFEGNTIYF
DNA: TGTGCCAGCAGTCCACTTTGGTTCGAAGGAAACACCATATATTTT

J: TRBJ2-1
size: -
V: TRBV6-2/TRBV6-3
D: -
CDR3: CASTRSRNEQFF
DNA: TGTGCCAGCACCCGCAGTAGGAATGAGCAGTTCTTC

J: TRBJ2-1
size: -
V: TRBV9
D: -
CDR3: CASSGERVFF
DNA: TGTGCCAGCAGTGGGGAGAGGGTGTTCTTC

J: TRBJ1-2
size: -
V: TRBV7-3
D: -
CDR3: CASSLTWGSGGYTF
DNA: TGTGCCAGCAGCTTAACGTGGGGAAGTGGCGGCTACACCTTC

J: TRBJ2-5
size: -
V: TRBV25-1
D: -
CDR3: CASSDVGAGETQYF
DNA: TGTGCCAGCAGTGATGTGGGGGCAGGGGAGACCCAGTACTTC

J: TRBJ2-1
size: -
V: TRBV27
D: TRBD2
CDR3: CASSSLPLAGRYNEQFF
DNA: TGTGCCAGCAGTTCCCTTCCCCTAGCGGGGCGCTACAATGAGCAGTTCTTC

J: TRBJ1-5
size: -
V: TRBV2
D: -
CDR3: CASKRDNSNQPQHF
DNA: TGTGCCAGCAAACGGGACAATAGCAATCAGCCCCAGCATTTT

J: TRBJ2-3
size: many
V: TRBV10-3
D: TRBD2
CDR3: CAIRVTSGESGGSTDTQYF
DNA: TGTGCCATCAGAGTGACTAGCGGGGAATCGGGAGGAAGCACAGATACGCAGTATTTT